This T cell receptor beta chain emerged from a study of shared clonotypes between healthy human individuals (dated by TCRdb to the early 2020s). Context from the whole study: A few men and a couple of women, aged 18 to 49 years, made up the cohort. Libraries were prepared and TCR repertoires were sequenced by different laboratories using diverse techniques, in order to increase sequencing depth and limit assay-specific biases. Per donor, leukapheresis produced somewhere between about 0.85 and 8.9 billion PBMCs. For each donor, CD4 naive and CD4 memory were each given three plates, CD8 naive was given two plates, and CD8 memory was given one plate. To estimate repertoire size and how much clonotypes are shared between individuals, the study performed deep sequencing of blood TCR repertoires from five healthy adults.

Using the deep immunoSEQ assay, TCR CDR3 regions were amplified from genomic DNA by multiplex PCR. Extracted genomic DNA from each cell subset was distributed evenly across all wells of several immunoSEQ 96-well plates, and each plate was treated as a replicate. For sorted subsets, 200 to 250 ng of genomic DNA, equivalent to 25,000 to 30,000 T cell genomes, went into each replicate PCR. Purified libraries were measured with a Qubit 3.0 fluorometer, size-checked on a Bioanalyzer 2100, and measured again with the KAPA Library Quantification kit. Each immunoSEQ 96-well plate was sequenced on its own single-read 150-cycle Illumina NextSeq 550 flow cell. The authors processed their data as follows. The immunoSEQ output contained only junctional sequences without quality scores, so filtering could not match that applied to full-length reads. To assign V/J genes and CDR3, sequences were annotated using PyIR, a Python wrapper for IgBLAST v1.9, with IMGT germline references. Reads were removed for weak V/J assignments (E-value above 1e-6), missing CDR3, stop codons, out-of-frame junctions, or ambiguous translated residues. A V3J clonotype was defined by an identical inferred V gene, J gene, and CDR3 amino acid sequence. Percentage overlap between repertoires was computed as shared unique clonotypes divided by the size of the smaller repertoire. Repertoire richness was assessed with RTK rarefaction, the Chao1 estimator, and Recon v2.1 estimates of unobserved clonotypes. Generation probabilities for all TCRbeta clonotypes obtained by the gDNA method from a few donors were computed using OLGA. TCRdb took over this immuneACCESS table, retaining in-frame rearrangements with V and J assigned. Such tables are incomplete; in checked studies, under half of the missing clones stem from an unresolved V gene, and the remainder is unexplained. V, J and clone size are taken as reported in that table, and D and trimming were inferred from the DNA itself. The sample includes 2 million to 3 million clones, with 93% observed a single time. The ten largest account for roughly 0.39% of the sample.

Note on this clone: Its target antigen remains unknown. The record has no base qualities; no much larger clone is one base away. The same CDR3 arises from other DNA sequences in this sample as well.

Points the paper makes about the study in general: About 5% of naive CD4, 3.5% of naive CD8, 2.3% of memory CD4, and over 0.35% of memory CD8 clonotypes were shared across a few donors. Clonotypes shared by all four sorted-subset donors showed higher generation probabilities than non-shared clonotypes. Rarefaction of sorted-subset datasets indicated incomplete sequencing despite the large sequencing depth. Sampling was limited to blood, and TCR repertoires in tissue likely differ from TCR repertoires in blood. The genetic and exposure-history diversity represented was limited by the small number of donors. Pairwise subsampling led to the expectation that sequencing depth would affect the degree of clonotype sharing among donors. Naive subsets generally had larger estimated clonotype richness than memory subsets.

CDR1 MNHEY and CDR2 SVGAGI are derived from the germline V gene. The CDR3 measures 15 amino acids from cysteine to phenylalanine. The retained sequence is limited to the CDR3, 45 bases, with the frame set at the first base. The junction shows trimming of 6 bases on V and 7 bases on J, and the gene matches do not reach 4 bases of it. The donors were healthy, HIV-negative adults with no recently reported acute infections or vaccinations. All donors were Caucasian adults living in Nashville, Tennessee, USA. Magnetic negative selection was used to enrich CD4+ T cells, after which naive cells were positively selected on CD45RA and the negative fraction became the memory subset. Blood was collected by leukapheresis, and PBMCs were isolated by Ficoll-Histopaque density gradient centrifugation and then cryopreserved in liquid nitrogen vapor phase. Purity and quantity of every magnetically sorted T cell population were checked by analytical flow cytometry. Genomic DNA was isolated from every sorted fraction and measured by UV absorbance on a Nanodrop 2000c.

This sequence was found in a man aged 18 to 30 in good health. Some clones in this sample may be carry-over from other donors' samples. Recombination linked TRBV6-5 to TRBJ2-1; 15 nucleotides in the junction match TRBD2. Material for sequencing was naive CD4+ T cells from PBMCs. Taken with the paper, the label for cell subset or site translates to: CD45RA+ positively selected. Here the CDR3 is given as CASRGLAGGLNEQFF. The bases read TGTGCCAGCAGGGGACTAGCGGGAGGCTTAAATGAGCAGTTCTTC.